This T cell receptor beta chain was obtained from a study of cytomegalovirus exposure and HLA in healthy donors. Study conclusions and caveats: Reportedly, diagnosis of cytomegalovirus status by the classifier showed high specificity and sensitivity. The majority of TCR sequences were rare, yet some public TCRs appeared in many donors.

The CDR3 sequence is 16 residues long. V trimming: 1 base; J trimming: 6 bases; junction bases outside the gene matches: 7. Germline CDR1 and CDR2: SGHTA and FQGNSA. Note on this clone: The antigen is undetermined.

Here immunoSEQ multiplex PCR was the method, and the copy in TCRdb shows in-frame clones only, minus some. The sample shows about 60,000 clones, approximately 95% of them seen only once. The specimen sequenced was PBMCs. This rearrangement joins TRBV7-2 to TRBJ2-3, with 10 bases aligning to TRBD2. This clonotype was sampled from a woman in her late teens or twenties in good health and CMV-seropositive. In DNA form, the CDR3 reads TGTGCCAGCAGCTTAGTCTCTAGCGGGAGACGGGATACGCAGTATTTT. Translating it yields CASSLVSSGRRDTQYF.